This T cell receptor beta chain was sequenced during a study of blood T cell repertoires in COVID-19. Study context: PBMCs, B-cell-depleted T cells, or T cells were the source of the cDNA or gDNA that made up the material.

Trimming cost V 8 bases and J 0 bases, with 10 bases left between them. The CDR3 runs 14 residues. Germline assignment: CDR1 MNHEY and CDR2 SVGAGI. The authors' processing: Quantification of nucleated cells was approximated via reference gene primer amplification. Assay used: immunoSEQ multiplex PCR; TCRdb lists only in-frame clones, some missing. D and trimming come from the DNA, and the V and J calls and clone size come from that table. The sample holds about 270,000 clones, about 88% seen once. Assignments of participants to cohorts depended upon their own reported clinical history. This sequence originates from a woman aged 50 to 65 who had recovered from COVID-19. The chain combines TRBV6-5 with TRBJ1-4, with D perhaps matching TRBD1 (6 bases). The sample taken for sequencing was PBMCs or T cells enriched from blood (not recorded which). The CDR3 DNA sequence: TGTGCCAGCGCGGACAGTGCAACTAATGAAAAACTGTTTTTT. It specifies CASADSATNEKLFF.